Sequencing of this TCR beta chain was carried out in a study of vaccination effects on CD4 cells after COVID-19. V trimming: 11 bases; J trimming: 2 bases; junction bases outside the gene matches: 3. Per the germline V gene, CDR1 is SEHNR and CDR2 is FQNEAQ (reference sequence). The CDR3 totals 13 residues. Turning to this clone: Its antigen is unknown.

Viral peptide pool expansion of antigen-specific CD4+ T cells preceded sequencing in the ViraFEST assay. CD4+ T cell isolation took place after 10 days of culture. Nucleocapsid antibody tests were negative, and the vaccine recipients had no prior SARS-CoV-2 infection. Here immunoSEQ multiplex PCR was the method, and the copy in TCRdb shows in-frame clones only, minus some. The sample records around 13,000 clones, 76% being singletons. The chain couples TRBV7-9 to TRBJ2-6, with 7 positions matching TRBD1. The clonotype comes from a human donor who received a COVID-19 vaccine. The material sequenced was CD4+ T cells from PBMCs cultured with HCoV-229E spike peptides, taken before COVID-19 vaccination. Here the CDR3 reads CAVQGAGANVLTF. The DNA of the CDR3 is TGTGCCGTCCAGGGGGCTGGGGCCAACGTCCTGACTTTC.